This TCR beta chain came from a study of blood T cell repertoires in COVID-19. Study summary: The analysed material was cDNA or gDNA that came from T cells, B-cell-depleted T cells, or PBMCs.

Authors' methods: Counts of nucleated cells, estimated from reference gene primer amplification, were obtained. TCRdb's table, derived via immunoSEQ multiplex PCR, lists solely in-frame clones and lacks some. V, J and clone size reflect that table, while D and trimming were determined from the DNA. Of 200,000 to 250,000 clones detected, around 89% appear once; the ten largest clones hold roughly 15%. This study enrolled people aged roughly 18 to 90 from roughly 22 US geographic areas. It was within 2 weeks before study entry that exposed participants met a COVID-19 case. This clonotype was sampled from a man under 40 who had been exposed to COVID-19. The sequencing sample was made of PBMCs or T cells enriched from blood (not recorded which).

This CDR3 reads CASSPESGWLLSGNTIYF. CDR3 in DNA: TGTGCCAGCTCACCTGAATCCGGGTGGCTCCTCTCTGGAAACACCATATATTTT. The chain joins TRBV18 to TRBJ1-3; D is undetermined. CDR1 and CDR2 (germline): KGHSH, LQKENI. V lost 3 bases to trimming and J lost 0 bases, with 18 bases between them. The CDR3 covers 18 residues.